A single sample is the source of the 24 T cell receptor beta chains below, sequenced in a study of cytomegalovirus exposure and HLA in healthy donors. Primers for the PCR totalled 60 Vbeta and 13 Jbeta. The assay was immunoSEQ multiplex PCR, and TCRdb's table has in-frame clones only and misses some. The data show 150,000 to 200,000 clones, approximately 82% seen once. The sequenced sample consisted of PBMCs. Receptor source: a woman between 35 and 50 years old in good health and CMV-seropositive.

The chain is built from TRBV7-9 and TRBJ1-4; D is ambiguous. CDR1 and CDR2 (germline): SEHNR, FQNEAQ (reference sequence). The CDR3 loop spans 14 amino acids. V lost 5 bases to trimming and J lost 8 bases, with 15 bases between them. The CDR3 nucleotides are TGTGCCAGCAGCCAAGGGTGGACGGGGGAAAAACTGTTTTTT. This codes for CASSQGWTGEKLFF.

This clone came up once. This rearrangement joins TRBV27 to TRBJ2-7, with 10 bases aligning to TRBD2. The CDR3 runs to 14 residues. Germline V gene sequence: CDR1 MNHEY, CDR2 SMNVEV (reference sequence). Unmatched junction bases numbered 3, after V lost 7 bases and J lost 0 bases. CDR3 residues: CASKSGRGSYEQYF. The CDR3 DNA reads TGTGCCAGCAAAAGCGGGAGGGGCTCCTACGAGCAGTACTTC.

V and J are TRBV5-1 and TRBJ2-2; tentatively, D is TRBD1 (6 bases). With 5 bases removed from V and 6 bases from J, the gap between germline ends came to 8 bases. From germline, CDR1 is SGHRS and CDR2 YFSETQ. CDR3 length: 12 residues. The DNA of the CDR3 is TGCGCCAGCAGACAGGGATCCGGGGAGCTGTTTTTT. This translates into CASRQGSGELFF.

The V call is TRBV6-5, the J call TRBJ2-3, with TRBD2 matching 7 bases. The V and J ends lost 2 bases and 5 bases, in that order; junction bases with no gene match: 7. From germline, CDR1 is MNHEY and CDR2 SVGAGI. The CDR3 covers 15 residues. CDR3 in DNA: TGTGCCAGCAGTTACGCGGCGGGAGTGTTAGATACGCAGTATTTT. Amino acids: CASSYAAGVLDTQYF.

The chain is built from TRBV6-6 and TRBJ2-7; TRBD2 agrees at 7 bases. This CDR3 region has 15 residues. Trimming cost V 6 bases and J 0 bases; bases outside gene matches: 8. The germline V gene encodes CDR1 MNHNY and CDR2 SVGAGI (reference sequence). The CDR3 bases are TGTGCCAGCAGCGACGGGGGGAGGTTCTCCTACGAGCAGTACTTC. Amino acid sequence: CASSDGGRFSYEQYF.

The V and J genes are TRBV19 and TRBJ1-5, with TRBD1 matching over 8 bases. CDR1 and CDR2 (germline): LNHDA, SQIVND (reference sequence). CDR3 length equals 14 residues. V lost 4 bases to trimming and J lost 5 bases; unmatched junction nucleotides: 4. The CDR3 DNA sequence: TGTGCCAGTAGTAGGACAGGGAGACATCAGCCCCAGCATTTT. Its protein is CASSRTGRHQPQHF.

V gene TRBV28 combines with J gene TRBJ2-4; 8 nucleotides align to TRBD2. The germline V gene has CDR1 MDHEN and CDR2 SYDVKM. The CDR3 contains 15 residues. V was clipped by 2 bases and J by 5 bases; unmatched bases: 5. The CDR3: CASSLSGGQENIQYF. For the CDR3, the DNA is TGTGCCAGCAGTTTAAGCGGGGGCCAGGAAAACATTCAGTACTTC.

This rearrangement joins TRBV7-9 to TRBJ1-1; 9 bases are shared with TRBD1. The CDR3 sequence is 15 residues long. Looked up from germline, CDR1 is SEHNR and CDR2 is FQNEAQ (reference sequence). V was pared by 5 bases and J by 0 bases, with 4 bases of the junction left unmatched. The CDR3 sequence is CASSLQGALNTEAFF. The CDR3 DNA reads TGTGCCAGCAGCCTACAGGGGGCATTGAACACTGAAGCTTTCTTT.

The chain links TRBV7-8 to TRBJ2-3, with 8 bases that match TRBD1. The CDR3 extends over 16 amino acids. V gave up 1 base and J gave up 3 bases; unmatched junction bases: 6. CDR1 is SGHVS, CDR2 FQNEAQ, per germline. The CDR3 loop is CASSLVATGVTDTQYF. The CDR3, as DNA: TGTGCCAGCAGCTTAGTCGCGACAGGGGTTACAGATACGCAGTATTTT.

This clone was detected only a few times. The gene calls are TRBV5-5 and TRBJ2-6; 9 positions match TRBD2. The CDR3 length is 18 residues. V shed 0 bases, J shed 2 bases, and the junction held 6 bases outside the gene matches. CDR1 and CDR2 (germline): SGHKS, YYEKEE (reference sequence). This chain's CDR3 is CASSLALAGLPGANVLTF. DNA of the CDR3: TGTGCCAGCAGCTTGGCACTAGCGGGTTTACCTGGGGCCAACGTCCTGACTTTC.

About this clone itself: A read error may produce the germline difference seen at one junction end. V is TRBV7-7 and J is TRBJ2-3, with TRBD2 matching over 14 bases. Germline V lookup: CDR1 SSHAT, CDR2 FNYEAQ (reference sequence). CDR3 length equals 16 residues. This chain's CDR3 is CASSSGLAGGTDTQYF. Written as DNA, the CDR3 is TGTGCTAGCAGCTCCGGACTAGCGGGAGGAACAGATACGCAGTATTTT.

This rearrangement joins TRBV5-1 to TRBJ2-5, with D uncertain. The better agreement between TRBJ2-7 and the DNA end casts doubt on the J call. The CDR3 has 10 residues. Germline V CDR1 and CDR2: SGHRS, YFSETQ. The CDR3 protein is CASSFSEQYF. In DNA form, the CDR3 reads TGCGCCAGCAGCTTCTCCGAGCAGTACTTC.

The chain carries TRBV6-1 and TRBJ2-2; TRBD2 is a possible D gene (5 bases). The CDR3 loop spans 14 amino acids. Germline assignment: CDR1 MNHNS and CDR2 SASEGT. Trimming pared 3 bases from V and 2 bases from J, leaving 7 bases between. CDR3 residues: CASSDGGNTGELFF. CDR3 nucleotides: TGTGCCAGCAGTGATGGAGGAAACACCGGGGAGCTGTTTTTT.

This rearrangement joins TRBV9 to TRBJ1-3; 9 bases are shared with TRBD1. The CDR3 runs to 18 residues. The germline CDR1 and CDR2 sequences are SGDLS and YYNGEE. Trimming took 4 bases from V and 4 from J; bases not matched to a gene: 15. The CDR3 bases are TGTGCCAGCAGCTCCCACCCCAGACAGGGGGTACGGGGAAACACCATATATTTT. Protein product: CASSSHPRQGVRGNTIYF. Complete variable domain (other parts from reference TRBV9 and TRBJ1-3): DSGVTQTPKHLITATGQRVTLRCSPRSGDLSVYWYQQSLDQGLQFLIQYYNGEERAKGNILERFSAQQFPDLHSELNLSSLELGDSALYFCASSSHPRQGVRGNTIYFGEGSWLTVV.

CDR3 bases: TGTGCCAGCAGGCCGCAGTTGAATCAGCCCCAGCATTTT. Protein product: CASRPQLNQPQHF. This sequence joins TRBV6-5 and TRBJ1-5; D unresolved. The V gene lost 6 bases and the J gene lost 4 bases, with 10 bases spanning the gap. The V gene's germline CDR1 is MNHEY and CDR2 SVGAGI. The CDR3 sequence is 13 residues long.

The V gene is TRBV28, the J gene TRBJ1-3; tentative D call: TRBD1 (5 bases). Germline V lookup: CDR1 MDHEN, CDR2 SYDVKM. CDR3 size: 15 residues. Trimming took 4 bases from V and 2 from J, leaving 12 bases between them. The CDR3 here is CASSYQQGTGNTIYF. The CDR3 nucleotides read TGTGCCAGCAGTTATCAGCAGGGAACTGGAAACACCATATATTTT.

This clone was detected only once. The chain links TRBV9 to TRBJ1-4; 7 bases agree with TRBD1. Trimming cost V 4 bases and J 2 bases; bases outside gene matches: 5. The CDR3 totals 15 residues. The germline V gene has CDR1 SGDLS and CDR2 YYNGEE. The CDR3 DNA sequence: TGTGCCAGCAGCACGCAGACAGGGACTAATGAAAAACTGTTTTTT. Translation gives CASSTQTGTNEKLFF.

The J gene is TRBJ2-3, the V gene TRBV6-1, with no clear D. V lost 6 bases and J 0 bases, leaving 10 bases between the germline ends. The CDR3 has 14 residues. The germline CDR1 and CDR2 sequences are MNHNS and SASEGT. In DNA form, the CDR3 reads TGTGCCAGCAGACGCGACTGGAGCACAGATACGCAGTATTTT. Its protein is CASRRDWSTDTQYF.

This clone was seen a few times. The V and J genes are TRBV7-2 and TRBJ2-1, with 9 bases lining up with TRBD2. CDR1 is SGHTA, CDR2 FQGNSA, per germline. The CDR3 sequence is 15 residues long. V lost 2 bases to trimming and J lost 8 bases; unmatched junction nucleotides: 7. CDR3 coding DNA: TGTGCCAGCAGCTTAAATAGCGGGAGTTTCGATGAGCAGTTCTTC. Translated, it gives CASSLNSGSFDEQFF.

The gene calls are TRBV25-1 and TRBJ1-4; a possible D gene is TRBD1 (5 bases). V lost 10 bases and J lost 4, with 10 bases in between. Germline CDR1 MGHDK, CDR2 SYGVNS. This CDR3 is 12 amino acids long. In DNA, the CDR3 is TGTGCCACAGGGTTCGATAATGAAAAACTGTTTTTT. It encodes CATGFDNEKLFF.

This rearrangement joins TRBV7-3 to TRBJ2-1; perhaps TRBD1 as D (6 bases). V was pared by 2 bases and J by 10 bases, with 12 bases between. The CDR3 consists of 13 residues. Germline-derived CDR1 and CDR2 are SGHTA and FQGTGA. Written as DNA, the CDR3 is TGTGCCAGCAGCTTAGGGCCGGGACAAGAGCAGTTCTTC. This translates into CASSLGPGQEQFF.

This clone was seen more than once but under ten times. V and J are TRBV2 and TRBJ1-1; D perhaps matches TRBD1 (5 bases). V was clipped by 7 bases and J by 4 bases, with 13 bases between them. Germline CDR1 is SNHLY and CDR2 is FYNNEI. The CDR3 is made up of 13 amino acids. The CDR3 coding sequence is TGTGCCAGCAAACAGGATCAGAGCACTGAAGCTTTCTTT. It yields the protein CASKQDQSTEAFF.

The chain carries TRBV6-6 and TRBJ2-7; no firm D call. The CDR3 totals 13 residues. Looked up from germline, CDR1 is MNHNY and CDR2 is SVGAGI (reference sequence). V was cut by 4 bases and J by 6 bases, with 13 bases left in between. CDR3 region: CASSSHNPVEQYF. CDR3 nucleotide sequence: TGTGCCAGCAGTTCGCACAACCCAGTCGAGCAGTACTTC.

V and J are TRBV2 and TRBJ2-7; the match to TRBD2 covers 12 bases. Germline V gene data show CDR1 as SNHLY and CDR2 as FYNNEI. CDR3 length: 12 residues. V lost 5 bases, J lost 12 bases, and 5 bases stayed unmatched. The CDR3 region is CASSPSGRAGYF. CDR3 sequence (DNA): TGTGCCAGCAGTCCTAGCGGGAGGGCCGGGTACTTC.